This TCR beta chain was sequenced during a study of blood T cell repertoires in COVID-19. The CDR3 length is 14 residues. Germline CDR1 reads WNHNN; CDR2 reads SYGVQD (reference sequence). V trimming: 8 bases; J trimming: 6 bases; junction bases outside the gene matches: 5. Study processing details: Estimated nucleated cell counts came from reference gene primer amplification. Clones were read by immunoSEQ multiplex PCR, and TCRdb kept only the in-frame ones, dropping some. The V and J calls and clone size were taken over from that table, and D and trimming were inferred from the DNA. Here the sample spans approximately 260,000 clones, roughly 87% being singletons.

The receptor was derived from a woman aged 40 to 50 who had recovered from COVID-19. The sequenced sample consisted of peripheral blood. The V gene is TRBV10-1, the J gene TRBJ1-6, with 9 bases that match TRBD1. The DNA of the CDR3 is TGCGCCAGCCGGGGACAGGGCCTTAATTCACCCCTCCACTTT. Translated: CASRGQGLNSPLHF.